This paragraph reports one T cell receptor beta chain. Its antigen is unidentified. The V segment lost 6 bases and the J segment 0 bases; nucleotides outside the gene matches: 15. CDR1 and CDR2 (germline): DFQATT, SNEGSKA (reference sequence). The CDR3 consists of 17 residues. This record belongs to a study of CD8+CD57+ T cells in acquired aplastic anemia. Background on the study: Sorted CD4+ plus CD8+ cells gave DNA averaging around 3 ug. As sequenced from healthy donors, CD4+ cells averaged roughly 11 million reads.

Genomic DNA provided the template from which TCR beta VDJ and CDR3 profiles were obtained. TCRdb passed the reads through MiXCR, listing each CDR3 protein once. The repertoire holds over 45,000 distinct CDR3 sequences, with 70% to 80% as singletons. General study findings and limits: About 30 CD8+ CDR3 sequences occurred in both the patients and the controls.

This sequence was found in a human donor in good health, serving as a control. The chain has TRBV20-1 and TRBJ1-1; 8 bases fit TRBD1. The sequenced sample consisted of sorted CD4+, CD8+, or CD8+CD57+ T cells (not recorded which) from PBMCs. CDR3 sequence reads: CSASSFRNRGVNTEAFF. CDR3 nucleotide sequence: TGCAGTGCCAGCAGTTTCAGAAACAGGGGGGTGAACACTGAAGCTTTCTTT.